This T cell receptor (beta chain) derives from a study of shared clonotypes between healthy human individuals. Study as a whole: The study used three CD4 naive, three CD4 memory, two CD8 naive and one CD8 memory plate per donor. Study-level findings and limits: Clonotype sharing among the donors was expected to vary with sequencing depth. Clonotype sharing across a few donors was observed for around 5.1% of naive CD4 clonotypes.

Trimming pared 2 bases from V and 0 bases from J, leaving 12 bases between. The CDR3 is made up of 16 amino acids. In germline, CDR1 is SGHRS, CDR2 YFSETQ. Original processing notes: Filtering of immunoSEQ junctional sequences could not match full-length read filtering. The repertoire was sequenced with immunoSEQ multiplex PCR; TCRdb's copy has only in-frame clones and lacks some. D and trimming were read from the DNA, whereas the V and J calls and clone size are those reported in that table. The sample yields roughly 1.5 million clones, around 98% seen once. Worth noting for this clone: As yet, its antigen is unknown. Other nucleotide sequences in the sample specify the same CDR3.

The J gene is TRBJ2-1, the V gene TRBV5-1; D may correspond to TRBD1 or TRBD2 (5 bases each). Material: naive CD4+ T cells sorted from blood. Regarding subset: CD45RA+ positively selected. The source is a man aged 25 to 40 in good health. This CDR3 is CASSLGAGPSYNEQFF. The CDR3 region has the DNA TGCGCCAGCAGCTTAGGGGCGGGTCCCTCCTACAATGAGCAGTTCTTC.